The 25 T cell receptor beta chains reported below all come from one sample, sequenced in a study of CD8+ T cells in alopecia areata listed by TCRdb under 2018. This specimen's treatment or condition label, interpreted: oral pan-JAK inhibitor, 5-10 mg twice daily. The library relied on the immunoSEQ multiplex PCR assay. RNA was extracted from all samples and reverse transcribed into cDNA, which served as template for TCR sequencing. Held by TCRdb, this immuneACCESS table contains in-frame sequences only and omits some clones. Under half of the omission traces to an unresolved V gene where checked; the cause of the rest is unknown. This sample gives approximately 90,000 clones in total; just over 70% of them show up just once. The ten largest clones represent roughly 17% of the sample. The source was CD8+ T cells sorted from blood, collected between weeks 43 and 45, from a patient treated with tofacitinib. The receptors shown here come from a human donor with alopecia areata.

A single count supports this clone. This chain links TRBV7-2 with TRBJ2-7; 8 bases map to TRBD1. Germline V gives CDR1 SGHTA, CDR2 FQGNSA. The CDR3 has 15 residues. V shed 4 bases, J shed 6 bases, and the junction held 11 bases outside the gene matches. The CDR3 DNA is TGTGCCAGCAGCTCCACCGGGACAGGCTCAGCCGAGCAGTACTTC. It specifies CASSSTGTGSAEQYF.

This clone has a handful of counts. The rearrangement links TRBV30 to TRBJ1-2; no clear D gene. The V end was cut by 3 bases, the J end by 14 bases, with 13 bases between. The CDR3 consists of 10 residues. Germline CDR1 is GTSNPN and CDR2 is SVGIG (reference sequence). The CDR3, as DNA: TGTGCCTGGAGAGGGAGTCAGGAAACCTTC. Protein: CAWRGSQETF.

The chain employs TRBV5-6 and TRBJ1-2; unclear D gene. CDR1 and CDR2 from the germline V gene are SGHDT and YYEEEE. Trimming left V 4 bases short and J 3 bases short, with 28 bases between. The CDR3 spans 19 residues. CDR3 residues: CASSATVGGRTLDDYGYTF. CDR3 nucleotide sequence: TGTGCCAGCAGCGCGACGGTCGGCGGGAGAACTCTTGACGACTATGGCTACACCTTC. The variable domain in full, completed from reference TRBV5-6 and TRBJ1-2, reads DAGVTQSPTHLIKTRGQQVTLRCSPKSGHDTVSWYQQALGQGPQFIFQYYEEEERQRGNFPDRFSGHQFPNYSSELNVNALLLGDSALYLCASSATVGGRTLDDYGYTFGSGTRLTVV.

CDR3 amino acids: CASSLVRTGDYGYTF. The CDR3, as DNA: TGTGCCAGCAGCTTGGTCAGGACAGGGGACTATGGCTACACCTTC. The gene calls are TRBV5-6 and TRBJ1-2; 9 bases match TRBD1. The V gene's germline CDR1 is SGHDT and CDR2 YYEEEE. Germline trimming cut 0 bases from V and 3 bases from J; bases unmatched to any gene: 3. The CDR3 sequence is 15 residues long.

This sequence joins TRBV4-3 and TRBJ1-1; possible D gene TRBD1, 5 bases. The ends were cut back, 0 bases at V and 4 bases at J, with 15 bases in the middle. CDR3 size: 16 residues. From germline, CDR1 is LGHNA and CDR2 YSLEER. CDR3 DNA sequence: TGCGCCAGCAGCCAAGACCTATCTGGTGGGGGCACTGAAGCTTTCTTT. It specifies CASSQDLSGGGTEAFF.

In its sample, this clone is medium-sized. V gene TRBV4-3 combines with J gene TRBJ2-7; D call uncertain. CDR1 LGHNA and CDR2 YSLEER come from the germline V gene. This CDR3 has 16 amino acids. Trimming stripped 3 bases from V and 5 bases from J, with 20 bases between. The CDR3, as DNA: TGCGCCAGCAGCCATGCCGTGTGGGTAAGACCCCACGAGCAGTACTTC. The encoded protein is CASSHAVWVRPHEQYF.

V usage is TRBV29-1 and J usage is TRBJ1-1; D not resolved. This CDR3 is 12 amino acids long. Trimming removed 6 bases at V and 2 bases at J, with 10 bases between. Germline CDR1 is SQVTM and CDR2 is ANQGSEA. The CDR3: CSVETVNTEAFF. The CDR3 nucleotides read TGCAGCGTAGAGACGGTTAACACTGAAGCTTTCTTT.

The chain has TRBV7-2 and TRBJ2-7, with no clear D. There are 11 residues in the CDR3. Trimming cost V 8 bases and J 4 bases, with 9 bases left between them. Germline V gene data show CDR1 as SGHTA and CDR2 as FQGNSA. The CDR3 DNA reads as TGTGCCAGCGCTTCAGGATACGAGCAGTACTTC. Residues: CASASGYEQYF.

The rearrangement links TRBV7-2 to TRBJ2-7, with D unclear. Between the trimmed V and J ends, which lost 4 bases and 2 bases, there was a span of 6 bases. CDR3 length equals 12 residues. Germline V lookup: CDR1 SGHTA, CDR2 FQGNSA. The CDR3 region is CASSSLPYEQYF. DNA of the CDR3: TGTGCCAGCAGCTCCCTCCCCTACGAGCAGTACTTC.

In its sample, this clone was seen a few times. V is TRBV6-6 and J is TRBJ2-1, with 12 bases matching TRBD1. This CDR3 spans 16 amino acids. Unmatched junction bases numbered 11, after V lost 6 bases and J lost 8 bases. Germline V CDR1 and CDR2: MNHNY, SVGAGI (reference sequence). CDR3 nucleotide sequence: TGTGCCAGCAGCGGGACAGGGGGCGCATTTTCCGATGAGCAGTTCTTC. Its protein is CASSGTGGAFSDEQFF.

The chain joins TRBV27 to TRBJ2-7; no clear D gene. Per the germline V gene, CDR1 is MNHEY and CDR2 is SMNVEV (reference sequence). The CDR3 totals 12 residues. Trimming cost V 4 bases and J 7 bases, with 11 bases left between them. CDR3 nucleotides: TGTGCCAGCAGTTCAACAGAGGCAGAGCAGTACTTC. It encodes CASSSTEAEQYF.

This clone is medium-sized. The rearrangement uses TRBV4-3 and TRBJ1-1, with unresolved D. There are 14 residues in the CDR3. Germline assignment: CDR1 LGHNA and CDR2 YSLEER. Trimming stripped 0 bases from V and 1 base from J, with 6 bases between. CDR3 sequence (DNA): TGCGCCAGCAGCCAAGATCTGGAGAACACTGAAGCTTTCTTT. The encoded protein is CASSQDLENTEAFF.

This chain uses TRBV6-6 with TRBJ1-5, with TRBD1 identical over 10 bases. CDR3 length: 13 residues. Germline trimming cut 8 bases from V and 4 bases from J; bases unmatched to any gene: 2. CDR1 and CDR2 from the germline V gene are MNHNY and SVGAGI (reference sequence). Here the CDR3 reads CASGTGENQPQHF. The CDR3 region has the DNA TGTGCCAGCGGGACAGGGGAAAATCAGCCCCAGCATTTT.

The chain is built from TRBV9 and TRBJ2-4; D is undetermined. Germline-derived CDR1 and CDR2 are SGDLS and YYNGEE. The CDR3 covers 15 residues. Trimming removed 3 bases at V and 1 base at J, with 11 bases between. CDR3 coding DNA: TGTGCCAGCAGCGGAAAAGAAGGGGCCAAAAACATTCAGTACTTC. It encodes CASSGKEGAKNIQYF.

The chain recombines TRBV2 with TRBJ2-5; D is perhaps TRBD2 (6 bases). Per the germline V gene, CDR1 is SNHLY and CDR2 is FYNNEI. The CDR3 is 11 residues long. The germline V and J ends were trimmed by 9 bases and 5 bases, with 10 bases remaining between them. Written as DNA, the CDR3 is TGTGCCAGGGACTACAAGGAGACCCAGTACTTC. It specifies CARDYKETQYF.

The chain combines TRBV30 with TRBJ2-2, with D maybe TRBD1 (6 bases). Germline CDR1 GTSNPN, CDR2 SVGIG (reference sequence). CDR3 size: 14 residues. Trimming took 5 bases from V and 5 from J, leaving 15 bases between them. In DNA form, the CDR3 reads TGTGCCTGGGAACCAGGGGTGGGTACCGGGGAGCTGTTTTTT. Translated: CAWEPGVGTGELFF.

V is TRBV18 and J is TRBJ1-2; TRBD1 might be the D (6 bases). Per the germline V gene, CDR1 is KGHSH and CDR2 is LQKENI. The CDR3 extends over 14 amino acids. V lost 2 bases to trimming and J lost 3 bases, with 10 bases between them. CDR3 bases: TGTGCCAGCTCACCAGGGCGGGGGCACTATGGCTACACCTTC. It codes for CASSPGRGHYGYTF.

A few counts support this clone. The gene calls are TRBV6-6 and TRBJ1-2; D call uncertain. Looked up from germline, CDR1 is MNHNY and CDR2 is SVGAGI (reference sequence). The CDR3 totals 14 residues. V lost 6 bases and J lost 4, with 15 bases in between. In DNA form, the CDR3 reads TGTGCCAGCAGCTCCGGGCCGTCGTCCTATGGCTACACCTTC. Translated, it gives CASSSGPSSYGYTF.

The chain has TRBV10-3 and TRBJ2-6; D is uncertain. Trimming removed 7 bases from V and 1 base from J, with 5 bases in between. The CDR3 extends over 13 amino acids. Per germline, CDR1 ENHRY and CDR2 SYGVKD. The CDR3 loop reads CAIITSGANVLTF. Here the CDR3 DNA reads TGTGCCATCATAACGTCTGGGGCCAACGTCCTGACTTTC.

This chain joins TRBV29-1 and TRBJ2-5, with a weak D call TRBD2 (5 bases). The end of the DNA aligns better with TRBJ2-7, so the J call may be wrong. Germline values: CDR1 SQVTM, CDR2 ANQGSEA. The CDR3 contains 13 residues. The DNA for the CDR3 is TGCAGCGTTGTGAGCGGCCACTCCTACGAGCAGTACTTC. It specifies CSVVSGHSYEQYF.

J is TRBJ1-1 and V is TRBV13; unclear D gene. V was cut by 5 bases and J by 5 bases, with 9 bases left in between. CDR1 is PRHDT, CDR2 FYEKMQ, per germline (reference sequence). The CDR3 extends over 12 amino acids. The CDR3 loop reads CASSLSTTEAFF. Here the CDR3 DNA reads TGTGCCAGCAGCCTCTCTACAACTGAAGCTTTCTTT.

The CDR3 reads CASSLREGTDTQYF. CDR3 coding DNA: TGCGCCAGCAGCCTCAGGGAGGGCACAGATACGCAGTATTTT. The V call is TRBV4-3, the J call TRBJ2-3; D possibly corresponds to TRBD2 (6 bases). V lost 4 bases to trimming and J lost 1 base, with 9 bases between them. CDR1 is LGHNA, CDR2 YSLEER, per germline. The CDR3 has 14 residues.

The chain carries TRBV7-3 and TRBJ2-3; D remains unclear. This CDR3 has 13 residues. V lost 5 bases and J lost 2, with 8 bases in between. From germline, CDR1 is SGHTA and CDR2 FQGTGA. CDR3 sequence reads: CASSQAPTDTQYF. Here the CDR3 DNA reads TGTGCCAGCAGCCAAGCCCCCACAGATACGCAGTATTTT.

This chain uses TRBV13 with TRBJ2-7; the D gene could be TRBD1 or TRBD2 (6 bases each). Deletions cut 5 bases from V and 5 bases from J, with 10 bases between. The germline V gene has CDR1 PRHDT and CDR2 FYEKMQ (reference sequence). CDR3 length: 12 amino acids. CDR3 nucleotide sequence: TGTGCCAGCAGCACAAGGGGGGACGAGCAGTACTTC. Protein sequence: CASSTRGDEQYF. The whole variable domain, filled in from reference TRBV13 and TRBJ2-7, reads AAGVIQSPRHLIKEKRETATLKCYPIPRHDTVYWYQQGPGQDPQFLISFYEKMQSDKGSIPDRFSAQQFSDYHSELNMSSLELGDSALYFCASSTRGDEQYFGPGTRLTVT.

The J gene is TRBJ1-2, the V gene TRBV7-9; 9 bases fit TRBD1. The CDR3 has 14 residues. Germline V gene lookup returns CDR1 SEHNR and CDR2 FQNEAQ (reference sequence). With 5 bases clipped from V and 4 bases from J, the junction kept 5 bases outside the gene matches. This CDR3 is CASSNPGQGYGYTF. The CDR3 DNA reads TGTGCCAGCAGCAATCCGGGACAGGGCTATGGCTACACCTTC.